This TCR beta chain was identified during a study of blood T cell repertoires in COVID-19. Across the study: From the United States, Italy and Spain came samples of acute and convalescent COVID-19. PBMCs, B-cell-depleted T cells, or T cells provided the cDNA or gDNA that made up the material.

Enrolment of Seattle patients took place during active infection, and they were followed longitudinally. Source study methods: Reference gene primer amplification yielded estimated nucleated cell counts. The table came from immunoSEQ multiplex PCR; TCRdb's copy has only in-frame clones and leaves some out. V, J and clone size are taken as reported in that table, and D and trimming were inferred from the DNA itself. The data hold about 270,000 clones, with more than 75% observed a single time. This CDR3 region has 13 residues. The trim removed 8 bases at V and 5 bases at J, leaving 5 bases unmatched. Germline CDR1 is MDHEN and CDR2 is SYDVKM. In this sample, this clone turned up once.

The receptor was derived from a woman aged 80 or over with COVID-19, enrolled during active disease. V is TRBV28 and J is TRBJ2-5; 10 bases line up with TRBD1. The specimen was peripheral blood. As DNA, the CDR3 is TGTGCCAGCCAGACAGGGGGCCGGGAGACCCAGTACTTC. Translated: CASQTGGRETQYF.